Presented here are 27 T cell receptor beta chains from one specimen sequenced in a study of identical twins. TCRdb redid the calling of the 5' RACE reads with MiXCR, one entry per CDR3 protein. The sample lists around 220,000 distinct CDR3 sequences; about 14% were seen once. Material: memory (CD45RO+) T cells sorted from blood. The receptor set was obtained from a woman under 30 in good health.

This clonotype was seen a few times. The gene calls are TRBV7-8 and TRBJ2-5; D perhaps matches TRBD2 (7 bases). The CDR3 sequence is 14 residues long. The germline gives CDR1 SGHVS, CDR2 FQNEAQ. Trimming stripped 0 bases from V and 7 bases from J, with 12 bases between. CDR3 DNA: TGTGCCAGCAGCTTAGCGGGGGGGCGCGGGACCCAGTACTTC. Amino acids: CASSLAGGRGTQYF.

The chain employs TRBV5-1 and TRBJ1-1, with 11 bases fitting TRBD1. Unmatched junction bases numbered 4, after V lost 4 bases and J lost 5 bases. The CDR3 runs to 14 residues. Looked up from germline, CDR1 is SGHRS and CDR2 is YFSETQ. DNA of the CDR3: TGCGCCAGCAGCCGGGACAGGGGGGGGACTGAAGCTTTCTTT. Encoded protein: CASSRDRGGTEAFF. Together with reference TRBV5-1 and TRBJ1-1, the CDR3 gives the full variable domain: KAGVTQTPRYLIKTRGQQVTLSCSPISGHRSVSWYQQTPGQGLQFLFEYFSETQRNKGNFPGRFSGRQFSNSRSEMNVSTLELGDSALYLCASSRDRGGTEAFFGQGTRLTVV.

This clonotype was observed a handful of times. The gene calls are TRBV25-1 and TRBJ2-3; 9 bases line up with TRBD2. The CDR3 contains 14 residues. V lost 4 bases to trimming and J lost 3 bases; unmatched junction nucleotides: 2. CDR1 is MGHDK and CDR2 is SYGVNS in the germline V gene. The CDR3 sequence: CASSGLAATDTQYF. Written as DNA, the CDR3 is TGTGCCAGCAGTGGACTAGCGGCGACAGATACGCAGTATTTT. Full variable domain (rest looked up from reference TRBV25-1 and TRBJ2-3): EADIYQTPRYLVIGTGKKITLECSQTMGHDKMYWYQQDPGMELHLIHYSYGVNSTEKGDLSSESTVSRIRTEHFPLTLESARPSHTSQYLCASSGLAATDTQYFGPGTRLTVL.

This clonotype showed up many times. CDR3 DNA sequence: TGTGCCACCGAGGGAGGAGGCAAAAACATTCAGTACTTC. Encoded protein: CATEGGGKNIQYF. The chain couples TRBV15 to TRBJ2-4, with a possible D match to TRBD2 (6 bases). The ends were cut back, 8 bases at V and 3 bases at J, with 11 bases in the middle. This CDR3 is built from 13 residues. Germline V CDR1 and CDR2: LNHNV, YYDKDF (reference sequence).

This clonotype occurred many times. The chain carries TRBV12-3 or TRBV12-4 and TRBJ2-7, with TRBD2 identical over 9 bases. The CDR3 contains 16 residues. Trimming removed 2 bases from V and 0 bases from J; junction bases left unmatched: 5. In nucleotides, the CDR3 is TGTGCCAGCAGTTTAACTCTAGCGGGATTCTCCTACGAGCAGTACTTC. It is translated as CASSLTLAGFSYEQYF.

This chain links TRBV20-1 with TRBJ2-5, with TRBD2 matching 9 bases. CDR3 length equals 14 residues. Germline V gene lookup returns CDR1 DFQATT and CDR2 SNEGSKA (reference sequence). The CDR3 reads CSVQVQREEETQYF. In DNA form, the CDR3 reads TGCAGCGTTCAGGTCCAGCGGGAGGAAGAGACCCAGTACTTC.

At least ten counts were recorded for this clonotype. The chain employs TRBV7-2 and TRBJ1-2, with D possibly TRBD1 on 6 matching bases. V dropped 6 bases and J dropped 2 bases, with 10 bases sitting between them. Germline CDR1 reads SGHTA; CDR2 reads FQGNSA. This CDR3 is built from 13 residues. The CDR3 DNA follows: TGTGCCAGCAGAGAGGGGACAAACTATGGCTACACCTTC. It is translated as CASREGTNYGYTF. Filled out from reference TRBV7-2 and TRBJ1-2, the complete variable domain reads GAGVSQSPSNKVTEKGKDVELRCDPISGHTALYWYRQSLGQGLEFLIYFQGNSAPDKSGLPSDRFSAERTGGSVSTLTIQRTQQEDSAVYLCASREGTNYGYTFGSGTRLTVV.

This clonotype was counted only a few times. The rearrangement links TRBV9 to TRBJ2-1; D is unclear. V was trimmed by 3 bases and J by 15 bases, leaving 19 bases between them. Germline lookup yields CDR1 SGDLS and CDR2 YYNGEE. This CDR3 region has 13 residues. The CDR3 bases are TGTGCCAGCAGCGCGGTCGGGCGTCTAAGTCTGTTCTTC. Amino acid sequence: CASSAVGRLSLFF.

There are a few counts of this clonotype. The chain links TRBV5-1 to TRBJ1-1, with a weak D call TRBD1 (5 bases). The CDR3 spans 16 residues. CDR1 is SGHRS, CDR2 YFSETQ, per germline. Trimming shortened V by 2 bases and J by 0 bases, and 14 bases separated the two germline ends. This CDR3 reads CASSFFGARLNTEAFF. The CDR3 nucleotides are TGCGCCAGCAGCTTTTTTGGGGCCCGACTGAACACTGAAGCTTTCTTT. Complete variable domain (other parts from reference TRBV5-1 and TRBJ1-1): KAGVTQTPRYLIKTRGQQVTLSCSPISGHRSVSWYQQTPGQGLQFLFEYFSETQRNKGNFPGRFSGRQFSNSRSEMNVSTLELGDSALYLCASSFFGARLNTEAFFGQGTRLTVV.

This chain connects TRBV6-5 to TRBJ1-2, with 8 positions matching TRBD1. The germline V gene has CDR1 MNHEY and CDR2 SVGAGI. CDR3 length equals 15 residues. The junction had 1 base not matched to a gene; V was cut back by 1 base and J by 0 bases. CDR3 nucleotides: TGTGCCAGCAGTTACTTGACAGGGGCTAACTATGGCTACACCTTC. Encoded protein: CASSYLTGANYGYTF.

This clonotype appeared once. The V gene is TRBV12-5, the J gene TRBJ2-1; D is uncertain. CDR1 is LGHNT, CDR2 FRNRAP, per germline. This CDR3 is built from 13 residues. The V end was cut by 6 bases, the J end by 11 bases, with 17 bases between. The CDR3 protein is CASGHDSQSKQFF. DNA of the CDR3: TGTGCTAGTGGCCACGACTCCCAGTCGAAGCAGTTCTTC.

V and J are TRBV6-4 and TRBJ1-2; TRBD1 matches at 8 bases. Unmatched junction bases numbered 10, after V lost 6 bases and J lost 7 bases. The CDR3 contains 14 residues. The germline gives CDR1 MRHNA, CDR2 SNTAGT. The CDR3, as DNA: TGTGCCAGCAGCGCTGAACAGGGGGTCGTTGGCTACACCTTC. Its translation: CASSAEQGVVGYTF.

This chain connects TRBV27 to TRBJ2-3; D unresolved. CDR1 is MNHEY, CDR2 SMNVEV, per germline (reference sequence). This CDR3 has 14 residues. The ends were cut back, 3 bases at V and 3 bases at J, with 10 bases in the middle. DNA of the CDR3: TGTGCCAGCAGTTTTGACCGTATAACAGATACGCAGTATTTT. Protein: CASSFDRITDTQYF.

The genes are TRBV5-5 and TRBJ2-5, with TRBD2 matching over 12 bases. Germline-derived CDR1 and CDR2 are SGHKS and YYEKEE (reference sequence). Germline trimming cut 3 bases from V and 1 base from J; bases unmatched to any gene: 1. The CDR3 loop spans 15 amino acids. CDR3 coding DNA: TGTGCCAGCAGCTCTAGCGGGAGGGCCCAAGAGACCCAGTACTTC. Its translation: CASSSSGRAQETQYF.

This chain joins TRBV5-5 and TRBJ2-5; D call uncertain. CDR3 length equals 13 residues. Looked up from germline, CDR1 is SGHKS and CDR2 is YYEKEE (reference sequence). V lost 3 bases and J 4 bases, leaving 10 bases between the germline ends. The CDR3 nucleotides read TGTGCCAGCAGCTCCGGGTCACGAGAGACCCAGTACTTC. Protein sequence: CASSSGSRETQYF.

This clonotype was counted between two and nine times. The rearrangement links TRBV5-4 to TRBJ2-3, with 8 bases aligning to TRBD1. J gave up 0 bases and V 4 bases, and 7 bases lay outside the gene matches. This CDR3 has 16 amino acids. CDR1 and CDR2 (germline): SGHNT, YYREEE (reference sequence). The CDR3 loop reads CASSRGTGYSTDTQYF. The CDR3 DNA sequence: TGTGCCAGCAGCCGAGGGACAGGTTACAGCACAGATACGCAGTATTTT.

CDR3 DNA: TGTGCTAGTGGGTCGGTTCCTCAGCCCCAGCATTTT. Its translation: CASGSVPQPQHF. This chain uses TRBV12-5 with TRBJ1-5; no clear D. This CDR3 region has 12 residues. V dropped 6 bases and J dropped 6 bases, with 9 bases sitting between them. The germline V gene encodes CDR1 LGHNT and CDR2 FRNRAP.

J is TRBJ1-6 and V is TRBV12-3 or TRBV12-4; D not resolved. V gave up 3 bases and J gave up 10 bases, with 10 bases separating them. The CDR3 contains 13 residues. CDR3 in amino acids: CASSFGGESPLHF. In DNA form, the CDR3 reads TGTGCCAGCAGTTTTGGCGGGGAATCACCCCTCCACTTT.

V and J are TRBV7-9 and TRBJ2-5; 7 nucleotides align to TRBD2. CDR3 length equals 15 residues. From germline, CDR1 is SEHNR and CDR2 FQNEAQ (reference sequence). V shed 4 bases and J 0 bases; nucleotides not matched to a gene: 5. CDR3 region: CASSYWGGNQETQYF. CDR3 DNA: TGTGCCAGCAGCTACTGGGGAGGGAACCAAGAGACCCAGTACTTC.

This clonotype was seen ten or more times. CDR3 coding DNA: TGCGCCAGCAGCTTGGCCGGGCGGCCCTCCACCTACGAGCAGTACTTC. It translates to CASSLAGRPSTYEQYF. J is TRBJ2-7 and V is TRBV5-1; D is unclear. The V gene lost 0 bases and the J gene lost 2 bases, with 15 bases spanning the gap. Germline loops: CDR1 SGHRS, CDR2 YFSETQ. CDR3 length equals 16 residues.

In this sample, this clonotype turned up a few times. CDR3 sequence reads: CSVGGGGRGETQYF. The CDR3 nucleotides read TGCAGCGTTGGGGGGGGCGGCCGTGGGGAGACCCAGTACTTC. The rearrangement links TRBV29-1 to TRBJ2-5, with D maybe TRBD2 (7 bases). Germline V gene data show CDR1 as SQVTM and CDR2 as ANQGSEA. This CDR3 spans 14 amino acids. Trimming pared 4 bases from V and 5 bases from J, leaving 17 bases between.

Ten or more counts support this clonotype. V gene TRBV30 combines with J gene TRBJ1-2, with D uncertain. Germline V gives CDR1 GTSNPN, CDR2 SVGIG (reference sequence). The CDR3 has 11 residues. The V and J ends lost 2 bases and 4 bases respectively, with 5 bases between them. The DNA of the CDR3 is TGTGCCTGGAGTAGGAGCTATGGCTACACCTTC. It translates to CAWSRSYGYTF.

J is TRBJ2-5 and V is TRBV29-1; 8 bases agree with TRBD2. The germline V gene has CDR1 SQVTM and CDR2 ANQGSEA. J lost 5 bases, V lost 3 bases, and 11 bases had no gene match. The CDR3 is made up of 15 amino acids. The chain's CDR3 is CSVDGAGGVGETQYF. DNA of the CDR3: TGCAGCGTTGACGGGGCGGGAGGAGTAGGTGAGACCCAGTACTTC.

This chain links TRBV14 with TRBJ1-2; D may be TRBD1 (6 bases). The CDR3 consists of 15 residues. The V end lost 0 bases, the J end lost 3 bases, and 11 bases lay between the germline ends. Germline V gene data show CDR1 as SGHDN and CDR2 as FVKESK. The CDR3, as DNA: TGTGCCAGCAGCCAAGATAATGGACAGTACTATGGCTACACCTTC. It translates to CASSQDNGQYYGYTF.

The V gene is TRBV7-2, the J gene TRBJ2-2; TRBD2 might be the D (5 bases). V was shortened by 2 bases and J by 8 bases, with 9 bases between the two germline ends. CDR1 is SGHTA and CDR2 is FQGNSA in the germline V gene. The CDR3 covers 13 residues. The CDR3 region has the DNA TGTGCCAGCAGCTTACCGAGGGTTGGGGAGCTGTTTTTT. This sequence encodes CASSLPRVGELFF.

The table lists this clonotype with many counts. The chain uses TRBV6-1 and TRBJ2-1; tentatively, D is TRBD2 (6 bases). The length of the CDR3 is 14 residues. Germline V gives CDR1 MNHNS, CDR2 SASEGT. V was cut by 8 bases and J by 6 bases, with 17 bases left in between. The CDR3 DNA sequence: TGTGCCAGCGCTAGGGGAGGATCATCCAATGAGCAGTTCTTC. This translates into CASARGGSSNEQFF.

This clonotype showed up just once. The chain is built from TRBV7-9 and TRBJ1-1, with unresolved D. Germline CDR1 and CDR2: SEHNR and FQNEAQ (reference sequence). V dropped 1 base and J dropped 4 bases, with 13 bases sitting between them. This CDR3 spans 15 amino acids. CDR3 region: CASSLVFEGTTEAFF. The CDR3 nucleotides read TGTGCCAGCAGCTTAGTTTTCGAGGGTACCACTGAAGCTTTCTTT.